The clone carrying this T cell receptor beta chain was counted a few times. As yet, its antigen is unknown. Treatment of the sample: oral pan-JAK inhibitor, 5-10 mg twice daily. Peripheral blood and lesional scalp punch biopsies were taken from alopecia areata patients. CD4+ and CD8+ T cells were sorted from PBMCs stained for CD3, CD4 and CD8. Trimming shortened V by 3 bases and J by 0 bases, and 5 bases separated the two germline ends. Germline loops: CDR1 SEHNR, CDR2 FQNEAQ (reference sequence). The CDR3 has 13 residues. This entry belongs to a study of CD8+ T cells in alopecia areata. General study points: Tofacitinib delivered significant drops in scalp clonality and in expanded CD8+ clones among the top 100.

Extracted RNA was reverse transcribed into cDNA, the sequencing template. Some clones are missing from TCRdb's copy, which holds only in-frame ones; the method was immunoSEQ multiplex PCR. The data hold more than 95,000 clones, with approximately 57% observed a single time. Sequenced material: CD4+ T cells sorted from blood, taken at week 4, from a patient treated with tofacitinib. This chain connects TRBV7-9 to TRBJ1-1, with D hard to call. The TCR sequence derives from a human donor with alopecia areata. The CDR3 sequence: CASSFSLNTEAFF. The CDR3 DNA follows: TGTGCCAGCAGCTTTTCGCTGAACACTGAAGCTTTCTTT.